The rows below give T cell receptor beta chains drawn from one sample of a study of cytomegalovirus exposure and HLA in healthy donors. Generated by immunoSEQ multiplex PCR, the TCRdb table keeps only in-frame clones and is missing some. The sample has about 130,000 clones, 70% to 85% seen once. Material: PBMCs. The receptors here all came from a woman in her sixties in good health and CMV-seropositive. Each CDR3 is given with its conserved first and last residue. Each record gives: D gene, J gene, V gene, clone size, CDR3 protein, CDR3 DNA. The D gene is left open where the match is weak. The size field is filled for only some rows; it gives once, few, many or a size class.

NA	TRBJ1-1	TRBV5-6	few	CASSLVSWNTEAFF	TGTGCCAGCAGCTTGGTCTCCTGGAACACTGAAGCTTTCTTT
TRBD1	TRBJ1-2	TRBV9	few	CASSSQTGQGGYTF	TGTGCCAGCAGCTCCCAGACAGGGCAAGGCGGCTACACCTTC
NA	TRBJ2-4	TRBV20-1	NA	CSARDLIRYF	TGCAGTGCTAGAGACCTTATTCGGTACTTC
NA	TRBJ2-6	TRBV5-1	NA	CASSLVGDGANVLTF	TGCGCCAGCAGCTTGGTAGGGGATGGGGCCAACGTCCTGACTTTC
TRBD1	TRBJ1-1	TRBV11-3	NA	CASSKGTGLDTEAFF	TGTGCCAGCAGCAAAGGGACAGGGCTCGACACTGAAGCTTTCTTT
TRBD1	TRBJ1-2	TRBV7-9	NA	CASSLAGDRGRGGYTF	TGTGCCAGCAGCTTAGCGGGGGACAGGGGGCGCGGTGGCTACACCTTC
NA	TRBJ1-2	TRBV6-1	NA	CASSEVSAPSGYTF	TGTGCCAGCAGTGAAGTCAGCGCTCCCTCTGGCTACACCTTC
TRBD1	TRBJ1-1	TRBV9	NA	CASSPPGQGYTEAFF	TGTGCCAGCAGCCCTCCCGGACAGGGGTACACTGAAGCTTTCTTT
NA	TRBJ1-2	TRBV4-1	few	CASSQDRQIHGYTF	TGCGCCAGCAGCCAAGATAGACAGATCCATGGCTACACCTTC
TRBD2	TRBJ2-7	TRBV19	NA	CASSRGSGGYEQYF	TGTGCCAGTAGCCGCGGATCGGGGGGATACGAGCAGTACTTC
TRBD2	TRBJ2-7	TRBV10-1	NA	CASSPGLATSSYEQYF	TGCGCCAGCAGTCCTGGACTAGCCACGAGCTCCTACGAGCAGTACTTC
TRBD2	TRBJ2-5	TRBV5-1	NA	CASSLVAGVQETQYF	TGCGCCAGCAGCTTAGTAGCGGGGGTTCAAGAGACCCAGTACTTC
TRBD1	TRBJ2-7	TRBV19	NA	CASSTDPGQVGEQYF	TGTGCCAGTAGTACAGACCCCGGACAGGTCGGGGAGCAGTACTTC
TRBD2	TRBJ2-3	TRBV11-3	NA	CASSLGASGGFTDTQYF	TGTGCCAGCAGCTTAGGAGCCAGCGGGGGGTTCACAGATACGCAGTATTTT
NA	TRBJ2-1	TRBV13	NA	CASSSRLGRSYNEQFF	TGTGCCAGCAGCTCCCGACTAGGTAGGTCCTACAATGAGCAGTTCTTC
NA	TRBJ2-7	TRBV5-6	NA	CASSLVEARWAYEQYF	TGTGCCAGCAGCTTGGTGGAGGCTCGATGGGCCTACGAGCAGTACTTC
NA	TRBJ1-1	TRBV18	NA	CASSLGQGPGTEAFF	TGTGCCAGCTCCTTGGGGCAGGGGCCGGGCACTGAAGCTTTCTTT
NA	TRBJ2-6	TRBV5-4	NA	CASSRLGRGRGANVLTF	TGTGCCAGCAGCCGACTAGGACGGGGTAGGGGGGCCAACGTCCTGACTTTC
TRBD1	TRBJ1-2	TRBV19	NA	CASSTPGQFNYGYTF	TGTGCCAGTAGTACACCGGGACAGTTTAACTATGGCTACACCTTC
TRBD1	TRBJ2-4	TRBV7-3	once	CASSFDQGTVQYF	TGTGCCAGCAGCTTCGACCAAGGGACAGTACAGTACTTC
NA	TRBJ2-2	TRBV5-1	NA	CASSFRDGGTGELFF	TGCGCCAGCAGCTTTCGGGACGGGGGCACCGGGGAGCTGTTTTTT
TRBD1	TRBJ1-2	TRBV5-1	NA	CASSSQGDGYGYTF	TGCGCCAGCAGCTCACAGGGGGATGGATACGGCTACACCTTC
NA	TRBJ2-7	TRBV5-6	few	CASSLGGYYEQYF	TGTGCCAGCAGCTTGGGAGGGTACTACGAGCAGTACTTC
TRBD1	TRBJ2-5	TRBV7-9	NA	CASTIGGLGETQYF	TGTGCCAGCACCATAGGGGGCCTCGGGGAGACCCAGTACTTC
NA	TRBJ2-2	TRBV7-3	many	CASSLFPGQGGTGELFF	TGTGCCAGCAGCTTATTTCCAGGACAGGGAGGGACCGGGGAGCTGTTTTTT
TRBD1	TRBJ2-2	TRBV29-1	NA	CSVRDRGSPGELFF	TGCAGCGTCCGGGACAGGGGGTCCCCCGGGGAGCTGTTTTTT
TRBD2	TRBJ2-5	TRBV7-9	NA	CASSSGLAGETQYF	TGTGCCAGCAGCTCCGGACTAGCGGGAGAGACCCAGTACTTC
NA	TRBJ2-5	TRBV6-1	NA	CASSAGQQETQYF	TGTGCCAGCAGTGCGGGACAACAAGAGACCCAGTACTTC
NA	TRBJ2-1	TRBV18	NA	CASSRDLSSYNEQFF	TGTGCCAGCTCACGCGACTTGAGCTCCTACAATGAGCAGTTCTTC